This entry features one T cell receptor (beta chain) sequence. The method was immunoSEQ multiplex PCR; TCRdb's version includes in-frame clones alone and lacks a portion of them. The repertoire has roughly 150,000 clones, approximately 80% of them found once; the top ten carry approximately 3.6%. The data were taken from a study of blood T cell repertoires in COVID-19. Study context: Researchers got acute and convalescent COVID-19 samples from the United States, Italy and Spain.

Researchers sorted participants into cohorts using their self-reported clinical history. The CDR3 sequence is 18 residues long. Germline CDR1 is LGHDT and CDR2 is YNNKEL (reference sequence). V lost 0 bases and J lost 2; bases outside the gene matches: 8. The receptor was derived from a woman aged 55-69 years who had recovered from COVID-19. This chain joins TRBV3-1 (or the pseudogene TRBV3-2) and TRBJ2-1, with 9 bases identical to TRBD2. Sequencing was performed on PBMCs or T cells enriched from blood (not recorded which). The CDR3 loop is CASSQDPGVAGAYNEQFF. CDR3 bases: TGTGCCAGCAGCCAAGACCCGGGGGTAGCGGGGGCCTACAATGAGCAGTTCTTC.